Sequencing of this T cell receptor beta chain was carried out in a study of blood T cell repertoires in COVID-19. Study at large: Collection of acute and convalescent COVID-19 samples took place in the United States, Italy and Spain. From T cells, B-cell-depleted T cells, or PBMCs came the material, which was cDNA or gDNA.

Original data processing: Estimated nucleated cell counts came from reference gene primer amplification. TCRdb's copy holds only in-frame clones and misses some; the assay was immunoSEQ multiplex PCR. V and J calls and clone size are given by that table; D and trimming were obtained from the DNA. The data contain about 380,000 clones, around 90% of them singletons. Germline CDR1 reads SEHNR; CDR2 reads FQNEAQ (reference sequence). The CDR3 runs to 11 residues. With 5 bases removed from V and 11 bases from J, the gap between germline ends came to 12 bases. The TCR was taken from a man in his forties with acute or convalescent COVID-19. The genes are TRBV7-9 and TRBJ1-1; tentative D call: TRBD1 (5 bases). Sequencing input: peripheral blood. The CDR3 coding sequence is TGTGCCAGCAGCCCTTTCGGGGGGGCTTTCTTT. It specifies CASSPFGGAFF.